These 27 T cell receptor beta chains were all obtained from the same sample, sequenced in a study of shared clonotypes between healthy human individuals. The protocol was immunoSEQ multiplex PCR, while the TCRdb copy is restricted to in-frame clones and leaves out a portion. Of under 850,000 clones listed, 85% to 95% are singletons. Naive CD8 cells lacked CD45RO, underwent positive selection for CCR7 and left out terminally differentiated effector memory CD45RA+ cells. What was sequenced was naive CD8+ T cells sorted from blood. These receptors were collected from a man aged 25-40 years in good health.

The chain links TRBV7-9 to TRBJ2-7, with 8 bases that match TRBD1. The CDR3 is 15 amino acids. In germline, CDR1 is SEHNR, CDR2 FQNEAQ (reference sequence). V dropped 6 bases and J dropped 1; count of bases not matched to a gene: 8. CDR3 loop: CASSPDRGGSYEQYF. The DNA of the CDR3 is TGTGCCAGCAGTCCAGACAGGGGTGGTTCCTACGAGCAGTACTTC.

The chain links TRBV4-3 to TRBJ1-1; D unresolved. The CDR3 sequence is 15 residues long. CDR1 is LGHNA, CDR2 YSLEER, per germline. Trimming removed 1 base at V and 3 bases at J, with 12 bases between. The CDR3 DNA reads TGCGCCAGCAGCCAAGCCCGCACAATCGACACTGAAGCTTTCTTT. Amino acid sequence: CASSQARTIDTEAFF.

The chain has TRBV7-6 and TRBJ2-1, with D possibly being TRBD1 or TRBD2 (5 bases each). The V gene's germline CDR1 is SGHVS and CDR2 FNYEAQ. The CDR3 consists of 16 residues. The V and J ends lost 5 bases and 0 bases respectively, with 14 bases between them. This chain's CDR3 is CASSRDVGSSYNEQFF. CDR3 sequence (DNA): TGTGCCAGCAGCCGGGACGTAGGGAGCTCCTACAATGAGCAGTTCTTC.

The chain joins TRBV9 to TRBJ2-2; D perhaps matches TRBD2 (5 bases). Germline assignment: CDR1 SGDLS and CDR2 YYNGEE. The CDR3 sequence is 13 residues long. V gave up 3 bases and J gave up 10 bases, with 13 bases separating them. CDR3 DNA sequence: TGTGCCAGCAGCGCAGAGGAGGTCCCGGAGCTGTTTTTT. Translated, it gives CASSAEEVPELFF.

The rearrangement joins TRBV6-5 to TRBJ1-1; D unclear. Trimming shortened V by 2 bases and J by 8 bases, and 6 bases separated the two germline ends. This CDR3 region has 11 residues. CDR1 and CDR2 from the germline V gene are MNHEY and SVGAGI. The CDR3 nucleotides read TGTGCCAGCAGTTACCTTGCCGAAGCTTTCTTT. Translated, it gives CASSYLAEAFF.

The chain employs TRBV29-1 and TRBJ1-5; TRBD1 aligns across 7 bases. The CDR3 is made up of 12 amino acids. The V segment lost 0 bases and the J segment 7 bases; nucleotides outside the gene matches: 0. Germline V CDR1 and CDR2: SQVTM, ANQGSEA. DNA for the CDR3: TGCAGCGTTGAAGAACAGGGGCAGCCCCAGCATTTT. Translating it yields CSVEEQGQPQHF.

The J gene is TRBJ2-7, the V gene TRBV15; 11 bases are a match to TRBD2. The germline gives CDR1 LNHNV, CDR2 YYDKDF (reference sequence). The CDR3 has 17 residues. V lost 5 bases and J lost 7; bases outside the gene matches: 16. CDR3 region: CATSLNPGPSGRKEQYF. Here the CDR3 DNA reads TGTGCCACCAGCCTGAACCCGGGGCCTAGCGGGAGGAAGGAGCAGTACTTC.

The chain employs TRBV11-2 and TRBJ2-7; D unclear. V shed 5 bases and J shed 4 bases, with 12 bases lying between them. The germline gives CDR1 SGHAT, CDR2 FQNNGV. This CDR3 has 13 amino acids. The CDR3 here is CASSRIGVYEQYF. CDR3 DNA: TGTGCCAGCAGCCGGATTGGGGTGTACGAGCAGTACTTC. Drawing the rest from reference TRBV11-2 and TRBJ2-7, the complete variable domain is EAGVAQSPRYKIIEKRQSVAFWCNPISGHATLYWYQQILGQGPKLLIQFQNNGVVDDSQLPKDRFSAERLKGVDSTLKIQPAKLEDSAVYLCASSRIGVYEQYFGPGTRLTVT.

The chain combines TRBV15 with TRBJ2-7, with D maybe TRBD2 (5 bases). Germline-derived CDR1 and CDR2 are LNHNV and YYDKDF (reference sequence). V lost 3 bases and J 2 bases, leaving 14 bases between the germline ends. This CDR3 comprises 15 residues. The CDR3 DNA reads TGTGCCACCAGCAGTCGAACTAGAAGTCCCTACGAGCAGTACTTC. This translates into CATSSRTRSPYEQYF.

CDR3 region: CASSQVTGATEAFF. The DNA of the CDR3 is TGCGCCAGCAGCCAAGTTACAGGGGCCACTGAAGCTTTCTTT. The gene calls are TRBV4-1 and TRBJ1-1, with TRBD1 matching 7 bases. Germline CDR1 reads MGHRA; CDR2 reads YSYEKL. The CDR3 covers 14 residues. V shed 1 base, J shed 4 bases, and the junction held 3 bases outside the gene matches.

This chain connects TRBV2 to TRBJ1-2; 8 bases line up with TRBD1. CDR3 length: 15 amino acids. Germline lookup yields CDR1 SNHLY and CDR2 FYNNEI. After removal of 6 bases from V and 4 bases from J, the junction contained 10 bases not matched to a gene. CDR3: CASSRESGGFYGYTF. The DNA for the CDR3 is TGTGCCAGCAGCAGGGAGTCAGGGGGCTTCTATGGCTACACCTTC.

The V and J genes are TRBV5-1 and TRBJ2-5; the match to TRBD1 covers 11 bases. The ends lost 2 bases at V and 4 bases at J; junction bases unmatched: 7. Germline V gene lookup returns CDR1 SGHRS and CDR2 YFSETQ. CDR3 length equals 16 residues. CDR3: CASSFRTGGEGETQYF. In nucleotides, the CDR3 is TGCGCCAGCAGCTTTAGGACAGGGGGCGAGGGAGAGACCCAGTACTTC.

The J gene is TRBJ2-5, the V gene TRBV28, with TRBD2 as a possible D gene (5 bases). Germline-derived CDR1 and CDR2 are MDHEN and SYDVKM. The CDR3 sequence is 15 residues long. Trimming took 7 bases from V and 1 from J, leaving 16 bases between them. CDR3 coding DNA: TGTGCCAGCACTAACGAGTACGGGGTCCAAGAGACCCAGTACTTC. This codes for CASTNEYGVQETQYF.

This clone was detected a few times. The genes are TRBV28 and TRBJ1-5; a possible D gene is TRBD1 (6 bases). V gave up 1 base and J gave up 4 bases, with 14 bases separating them. Germline CDR1 is MDHEN and CDR2 is SYDVKM. The CDR3 length is 16 residues. The CDR3 DNA sequence: TGTGCCAGCAGTTTATACGCAGGGGCGCTAAATCAGCCCCAGCATTTT. This encodes CASSLYAGALNQPQHF. Variable domain in full (rest from reference TRBV28 and TRBJ1-5): DVKVTQSSRYLVKRTGEKVFLECVQDMDHENMFWYRQDPGLGLRLIYFSYDVKMKEKGDIPEGYSVSREKKERFSLILESASTNQTSMYLCASSLYAGALNQPQHFGDGTRLSIL.

J is TRBJ1-4 and V is TRBV27; 9 nucleotides agree with TRBD1. V trimming: 4 bases; J trimming: 6 bases; junction bases outside the gene matches: 9. CDR1 is MNHEY and CDR2 is SMNVEV in the germline V gene (reference sequence). The CDR3 runs 16 residues. The CDR3 is CASSSYYRGQDEKLFF. The CDR3 region has the DNA TGTGCCAGCAGTTCGTACTACAGGGGGCAAGATGAAAAACTGTTTTTT.

In the case of this clone: This sample includes further DNA sequences coding for the same CDR3. The chain carries TRBV10-2 and TRBJ2-2; D ambiguous. The V end lost 5 bases, the J end lost 6 bases, and 4 bases lay between the germline ends. The CDR3 is 11 amino acids. CDR1 is WSHSY and CDR2 is SAAADI in the germline V gene. CDR3 region: CASSRPGELFF. CDR3 sequence (DNA): TGCGCCAGCAGTCGGCCCGGGGAGCTGTTTTTT.

V gene TRBV4-2 combines with J gene TRBJ1-5; 7 bases match TRBD1. Germline V lookup: CDR1 LGHNA, CDR2 YNFKEQ. The CDR3 has 17 amino acids. Trimming at V came to 0 bases and at J to 3 bases, leaving 8 bases not matched to a gene. In DNA form, the CDR3 reads TGTGCCAGCAGCCAAGATGGGCCAGGGGGGGACAATCAGCCCCAGCATTTT. Protein sequence: CASSQDGPGGDNQPQHF.

This clone was counted once. The J gene is TRBJ1-5, the V gene TRBV15; tentatively, D is TRBD1 (5 bases). Trimming took off 0 bases at V and 3 bases at J, with 12 bases between the two ends. Germline CDR1 is LNHNV and CDR2 is YYDKDF (reference sequence). The CDR3 is 16 residues long. The CDR3: CATSRDGWGNNQPQHF. The CDR3 DNA is TGTGCCACCAGCAGAGATGGGTGGGGGAACAATCAGCCCCAGCATTTT. Full variable domain (missing parts from reference TRBV15 and TRBJ1-5): DAMVIQNPRYQVTQFGKPVTLSCSQTLNHNVMYWYQQKSSQAPKLLFHYYDKDFNNEADTPDNFQSRRPNTSFCFLDIRSPGLGDTAMYLCATSRDGWGNNQPQHFGDGTRLSIL.

The rearrangement links TRBV25-1 to TRBJ2-7, with D possibly being TRBD1 (5 bases). From germline, CDR1 is MGHDK and CDR2 SYGVNS. Trimming left V 6 bases short and J 4 bases short, with 10 bases between. The CDR3 runs to 12 residues. The CDR3 DNA follows: TGTGCCAGCAGCCCAGGGATTTACGAGCAGTACTTC. It is translated as CASSPGIYEQYF.

The rearrangement links TRBV10-2 to TRBJ2-1, with TRBD2 identical over 11 bases. Germline CDR1 and CDR2: WSHSY and SAAADI. With V trimmed by 5 bases and J by 8 bases, 17 bases remained unmatched. The CDR3 spans 18 residues. CDR3 sequence (DNA): TGCGCCAGCAGTCACTATTCCCCTACTAGCGGGAGAGGTGATGAGCAGTTCTTC. As protein: CASSHYSPTSGRGDEQFF.

V usage is TRBV6-1 and J usage is TRBJ2-2, with 9 bases aligning to TRBD1. V shed 2 bases, J shed 5 bases, and the junction held 6 bases outside the gene matches. CDR3 size: 16 residues. Germline V gives CDR1 MNHNS, CDR2 SASEGT. The CDR3 DNA reads as TGTGCCAGCAGTGAACACAGGGGGCTGGGAACCGGGGAGCTGTTTTTT. Protein product: CASSEHRGLGTGELFF.

This clone was seen a single time. The CDR3 DNA reads TGTGCCAGCAGTTACGGTGGTGCTGTATACGAGCAGTACTTC. Its protein is CASSYGGAVYEQYF. The chain recombines TRBV6-6 with TRBJ2-7; D remains ambiguous. V was trimmed by 2 bases and J by 4 bases, leaving 12 bases between them. CDR1 is MNHNY and CDR2 is SVGAGI in the germline V gene (reference sequence). This CDR3 is 14 amino acids long.

This chain joins TRBV14 and TRBJ1-3, with D tentatively TRBD1 (5 bases). Germline V lookup: CDR1 SGHDN, CDR2 FVKESK. The CDR3 totals 16 residues. V was cut by 4 bases and J by 7 bases, with 20 bases left in between. CDR3: CASSRWDGTQANTIYF. The CDR3 DNA reads as TGTGCCAGCAGCCGGTGGGACGGAACTCAAGCGAACACCATATATTTT. The full variable domain, in which reference TRBV14 and TRBJ1-3 provide the parts outside the CDR3, is EAGVTQFPSHSVIEKGQTVTLRCDPISGHDNLYWYRRVMGKEIKFLLHFVKESKQDESGMPNNRFLAERTGGTYSTLKVQPAELEDSGVYFCASSRWDGTQANTIYFGEGSWLTVV.

The CDR3 is CASSEYFADSNQPQHF. CDR3 nucleotide sequence: TGTGCCAGCAGTGAATACTTTGCCGATAGCAATCAGCCCCAGCATTTT. The J gene is TRBJ1-5, the V gene TRBV6-1, with D uncertain. V was shortened by 2 bases and J by 0 bases, with 11 bases between the two germline ends. This CDR3 is built from 16 residues. Germline CDR1 is MNHNS and CDR2 is SASEGT.

This clone occurred a few times. The CDR3 loop reads CASRGLAREQFF. The CDR3, as DNA: TGTGCCAGCAGAGGACTAGCCCGTGAGCAGTTCTTC. The chain joins TRBV2 to TRBJ2-1; TRBD2 matches at 8 bases. In germline, CDR1 is SNHLY, CDR2 FYNNEI. The V segment lost 6 bases and the J segment 9 bases; nucleotides outside the gene matches: 4. This CDR3 region has 12 residues.

The chain recombines TRBV7-6 with TRBJ2-1, with 9 bases lining up with TRBD2. Germline V gene data show CDR1 as SGHVS and CDR2 as FNYEAQ. Germline trimming cut 4 bases from V and 7 bases from J; bases unmatched to any gene: 5. The CDR3 is 14 amino acids. The CDR3 DNA is TGTGCCAGCAGCTCCGGACTAGCGTCGAATGAGCAGTTCTTC. This sequence encodes CASSSGLASNEQFF.

This sequence joins TRBV5-6 and TRBJ2-7; D possibly corresponds to TRBD2 (6 bases). Deletions cut 4 bases from V and 3 bases from J, with 17 bases between. The germline CDR1 and CDR2 sequences are SGHDT and YYEEEE. There are 15 residues in the CDR3. The CDR3 protein is CASSASGGVSYEQYF. CDR3 nucleotide sequence: TGTGCCAGCAGCGCGTCCGGGGGTGTAAGCTACGAGCAGTACTTC. Filled out from reference TRBV5-6 and TRBJ2-7, the complete variable domain reads DAGVTQSPTHLIKTRGQQVTLRCSPKSGHDTVSWYQQALGQGPQFIFQYYEEEERQRGNFPDRFSGHQFPNYSSELNVNALLLGDSALYLCASSASGGVSYEQYFGPGTRLTVT.